The rows below give T cell receptor beta chains drawn from one sample of a study of blood T cell repertoires in COVID-19. Only in-frame clones appear in the TCRdb table, and some are missing; sequencing was by immunoSEQ multiplex PCR. The sample records fewer than 300,000 clones, 82% being singletons. The sequencing input was peripheral blood. The source is a woman between 18 and 29 years old with acute or convalescent COVID-19. The CDR3 runs from the conserved cysteine through the conserved F or W. The order of the fields is J gene, D gene, clone size, V gene, CDR3 protein, CDR3 DNA. A D gene is named only where the DNA matches it firmly. Clone size appears in some rows only: once, few, many, or a class for an expanded clone.

j_call: TRBJ1-1
d_call: -
clone_size: -
v_call: TRBV7-6
cdr3_aa: CASSLELGRDTEAFF
cdr3_nt: TGTGCCAGCAGCTTAGAGTTAGGCAGGGACACTGAAGCTTTCTTT

j_call: TRBJ1-5
d_call: -
clone_size: -
v_call: TRBV9
cdr3_aa: CASSGGDSNQPQHF
cdr3_nt: TGTGCCAGCAGCGGGGGGGATAGCAATCAGCCCCAGCATTTT

j_call: TRBJ2-7
d_call: TRBD2
clone_size: many
v_call: TRBV14
cdr3_aa: CASSQGLAGFYEQYF
cdr3_nt: TGTGCCAGCAGCCAAGGACTAGCGGGTTTCTACGAGCAGTACTTC

j_call: TRBJ2-3
d_call: TRBD2
clone_size: -
v_call: TRBV27
cdr3_aa: CASSSSLGLAGRPGGRTDTQYF
cdr3_nt: TGTGCCAGCAGTTCCTCCTTGGGACTAGCGGGCAGGCCCGGCGGGCGCACAGATACGCAGTATTTT

j_call: TRBJ2-1
d_call: -
clone_size: once
v_call: TRBV7-8
cdr3_aa: CASSPFVGGGYNEQFF
cdr3_nt: TGTGCCAGCAGCCCGTTTGTGGGAGGAGGATACAATGAGCAGTTCTTC

j_call: TRBJ2-2
d_call: TRBD2
clone_size: -
v_call: TRBV5-1
cdr3_aa: CASSFAGGAGELFF
cdr3_nt: TGCGCCAGCAGCTTTGCGGGAGGAGCCGGGGAGCTGTTTTTT

j_call: TRBJ2-3
d_call: TRBD1
clone_size: -
v_call: TRBV3-1/TRBV3-2
cdr3_aa: CASSRARGRFGTDTQYF
cdr3_nt: TGTGCCAGCAGCCGAGCTAGGGGGCGATTTGGCACAGATACGCAGTATTTT

j_call: TRBJ2-6
d_call: TRBD1
clone_size: few
v_call: TRBV6-2/TRBV6-3
cdr3_aa: CASSYRSGTGVSGANVLTF
cdr3_nt: TGTGCCAGCAGTTACCGGTCCGGGACAGGGGTGTCTGGGGCCAACGTCCTGACTTTC

j_call: TRBJ1-5
d_call: -
clone_size: -
v_call: TRBV24-1
cdr3_aa: CATSQGSYNQPQHF
cdr3_nt: TGTGCCACCAGTCAGGGGTCCTACAATCAGCCCCAGCATTTT

j_call: TRBJ2-2
d_call: -
clone_size: -
v_call: TRBV24-1
cdr3_aa: CATQARNTGELFF
cdr3_nt: TGTGCCACCCAGGCGCGGAACACCGGGGAGCTGTTTTTT

j_call: TRBJ2-1
d_call: TRBD2
clone_size: once
v_call: TRBV5-1
cdr3_aa: CASSPGLAGVEQFF
cdr3_nt: TGCGCCAGCAGCCCCGGACTAGCGGGAGTTGAGCAGTTCTTC

j_call: TRBJ1-5
d_call: TRBD1
clone_size: -
v_call: TRBV28
cdr3_aa: CASSGQGIGNQPQHF
cdr3_nt: TGTGCCAGCAGTGGACAGGGAATAGGCAATCAGCCCCAGCATTTT

j_call: TRBJ1-6
d_call: TRBD1
clone_size: -
v_call: TRBV2
cdr3_aa: CASSAGFGTGHSPLHF
cdr3_nt: TGTGCCAGCTCGGCGGGGTTCGGGACAGGGCATTCACCCCTCCACTTT

j_call: TRBJ1-1
d_call: -
clone_size: -
v_call: TRBV4-3
cdr3_aa: CASQGFGTEAFF
cdr3_nt: TGCGCCAGCCAGGGATTTGGCACTGAAGCTTTCTTT

j_call: TRBJ2-7
d_call: -
clone_size: -
v_call: TRBV21-1
cdr3_aa: CASSTGQGELPYEQYF
cdr3_nt: TGTGCCAGCAGCACGGGACAGGGAGAATTACCCTACGAGCAGTACTTC

j_call: TRBJ1-1
d_call: TRBD1
clone_size: -
v_call: TRBV29-1
cdr3_aa: CSVEDRDRVNTEAFF
cdr3_nt: TGCAGCGTTGAAGATCGGGACAGGGTGAACACTGAAGCTTTCTTT